This T cell receptor (beta chain) is drawn from a study of T cell repertoires in cytomegalovirus infection. As for the study in general: HLA-C-restricted CMV epitopes, recently identified, and well-studied HLA-B-restricted ones were used by the study. An indication of both CMV infection and matching HLA type came from public TCR beta signatures.

Unmatched junction bases numbered 11, after V lost 5 bases and J lost 8 bases. Germline V gives CDR1 SGHVS, CDR2 FQNEAQ. The CDR3 is 16 amino acids. TCRdb processed the reads anew with MiXCR; each CDR3 protein has one entry. The data contain about 470,000 distinct CDR3 sequences, approximately 42% of them singletons. Overall study findings and caveats: The ex vivo response was dominated by HLA-C-restricted CMV-specific TCR beta clonotypes. Identification of carriers of CMV plus the relevant HLA was performed using cumulative public TCR beta family frequency.

Concerning this clonotype itself: The antigen remains unidentified.

The sequencing here drew on cultured PBMCs, taken from culture after CMV antigen stimulation. The chain has TRBV7-8 and TRBJ1-6, with TRBD1 matching 8 bases. This clonotype originated in a human donor in good health (CMV status not recorded). Some clones in this sample may be carry-over from other donors' samples. CDR3 residues: CASSARTGRMDSPLHF. For the CDR3, the DNA is TGTGCCAGCAGCGCCCGGACAGGGAGGATGGATTCACCCCTCCACTTT.